This paragraph covers one TCR beta chain sequence. The protocol was immunoSEQ multiplex PCR, while the TCRdb copy is restricted to in-frame clones and leaves out a portion. The table has roughly 24,000 clones, 85% to 95% seen once; the top ten hold around 1.5%. The data belong to a study of T cells in tumors and immune-related adverse events. V lost 1 base, J lost 1 base, and 4 bases lay in between. There are 13 residues in the CDR3. Germline assignment: CDR1 SGHDN and CDR2 FVKESK. The sequence derives from a female donor with metastatic renal cell carcinoma. V usage is TRBV14 and J usage is TRBJ2-5, with D unresolved. The sequenced sample was lymph node tissue, obtained from a patient treated with anti-PD-1 therapy. CDR3 DNA: TGTGCCAGCAGCCAAGCGCCCCAAGAGACCCAGTACTTC. The encoded protein is CASSQAPQETQYF. The variable domain in full, completed from reference TRBV14 and TRBJ2-5, reads EAGVTQFPSHSVIEKGQTVTLRCDPISGHDNLYWYRRVMGKEIKFLLHFVKESKQDESGMPNNRFLAERTGGTYSTLKVQPAELEDSGVYFCASSQAPQETQYFGPGTRLLVL.